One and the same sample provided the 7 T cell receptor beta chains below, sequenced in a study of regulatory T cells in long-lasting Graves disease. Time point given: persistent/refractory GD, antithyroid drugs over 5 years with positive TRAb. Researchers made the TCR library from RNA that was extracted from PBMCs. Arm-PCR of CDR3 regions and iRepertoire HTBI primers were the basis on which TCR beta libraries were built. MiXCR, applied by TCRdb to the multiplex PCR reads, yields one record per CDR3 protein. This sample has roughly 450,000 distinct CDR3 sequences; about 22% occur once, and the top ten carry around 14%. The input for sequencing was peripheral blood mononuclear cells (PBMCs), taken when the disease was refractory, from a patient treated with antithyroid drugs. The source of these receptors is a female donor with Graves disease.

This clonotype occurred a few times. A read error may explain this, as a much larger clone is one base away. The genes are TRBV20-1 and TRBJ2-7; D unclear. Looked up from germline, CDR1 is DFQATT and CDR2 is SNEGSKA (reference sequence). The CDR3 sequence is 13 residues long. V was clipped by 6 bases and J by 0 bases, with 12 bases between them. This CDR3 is CSASEEASYEQYF. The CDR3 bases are TGCAGTGCAAGCGAGGAAGCCTCCTACGAGCAGTACTTC.

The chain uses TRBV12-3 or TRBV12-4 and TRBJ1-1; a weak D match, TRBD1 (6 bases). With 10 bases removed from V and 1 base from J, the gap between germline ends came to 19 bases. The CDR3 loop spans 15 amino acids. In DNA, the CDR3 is TGTGCCACTCGGAAAGACGGACAGTCGAACACTGAAGCTTTCTTT. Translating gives CATRKDGQSNTEAFF.

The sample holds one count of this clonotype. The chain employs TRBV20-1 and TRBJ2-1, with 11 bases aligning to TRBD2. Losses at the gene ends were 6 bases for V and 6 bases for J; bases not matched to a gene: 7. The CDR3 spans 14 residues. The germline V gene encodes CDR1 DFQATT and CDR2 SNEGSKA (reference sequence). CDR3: CSAPTSGSTNEQFF. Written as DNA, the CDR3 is TGCAGTGCCCCCACTAGCGGGAGTACCAATGAGCAGTTCTTC.

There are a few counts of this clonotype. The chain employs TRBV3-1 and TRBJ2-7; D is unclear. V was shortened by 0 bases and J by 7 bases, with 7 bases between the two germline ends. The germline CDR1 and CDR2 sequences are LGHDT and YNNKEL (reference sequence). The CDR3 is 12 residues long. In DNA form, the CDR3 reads TGTGCCAGCAGCCAAGATCACGGGGAGCAGTACTTC. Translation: CASSQDHGEQYF.

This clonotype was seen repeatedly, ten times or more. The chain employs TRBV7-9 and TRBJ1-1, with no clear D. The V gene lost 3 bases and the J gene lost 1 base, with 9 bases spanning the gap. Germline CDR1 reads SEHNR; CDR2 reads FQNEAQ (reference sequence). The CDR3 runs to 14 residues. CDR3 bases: TGTGCCAGCAGCTTGATCGAGGGGAACACTGAAGCTTTCTTT. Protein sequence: CASSLIEGNTEAFF.

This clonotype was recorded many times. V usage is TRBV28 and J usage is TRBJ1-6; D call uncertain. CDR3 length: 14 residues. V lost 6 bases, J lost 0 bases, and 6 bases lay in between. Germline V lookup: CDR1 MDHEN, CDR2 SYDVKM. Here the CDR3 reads CASSRSSYNSPLHF. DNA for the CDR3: TGTGCCAGCAGCCGGAGCTCCTATAATTCACCCCTCCACTTT.

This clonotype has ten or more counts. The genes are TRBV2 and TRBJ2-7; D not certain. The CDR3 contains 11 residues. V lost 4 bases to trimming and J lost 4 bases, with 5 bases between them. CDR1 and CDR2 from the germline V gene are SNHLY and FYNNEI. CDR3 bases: TGTGCCAGCAGTGGGTTTTACGAGCAGTACTTC. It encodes CASSGFYEQYF.